Each of the 24 T cell receptor beta chains below was sequenced from the same sample in a study of response to subunit inactivated influenza vaccine. TCRdb called the RT-PCR reads again in MiXCR, with one record for every CDR3 protein. This sample yields 290,000 or so distinct CDR3 sequences, of which about 20% are seen a single time; approximately 10% belongs to the top ten. The sequencing here drew on PBMCs from blood, taken approximately 22 months after vaccination. These receptors all come from a man between 50 and 69 years old who received an inactivated influenza vaccine.

This clonotype was seen more than once but under ten times. The V gene is TRBV20-1, the J gene TRBJ2-7, with 13 nucleotides matching TRBD2. The CDR3 sequence is 14 residues long. The germline V gene has CDR1 DFQATT and CDR2 SNEGSKA (reference sequence). V lost 5 bases to trimming and J lost 2 bases; unmatched junction nucleotides: 3. The CDR3: CSASGLAGTYEQYF. As DNA, the CDR3 is TGCAGTGCTTCGGGACTAGCGGGGACCTACGAGCAGTACTTC.

This clonotype has just a few counts. This chain connects TRBV12-3 or TRBV12-4 to TRBJ1-1, with 8 bases fitting TRBD1. J was trimmed by 4 bases and V by 7 bases; bases with no gene match: 8. The CDR3 runs 14 residues. CDR3 region: CASNTGGEGTEAFF. CDR3 in DNA: TGTGCCAGCAATACAGGGGGTGAGGGCACTGAAGCTTTCTTT.

This clonotype was counted between two and nine times. The chain recombines TRBV7-8 with TRBJ1-3; D is perhaps TRBD1 (6 bases). This CDR3 has 15 residues. The ends were cut back, 1 base at V and 1 base at J, with 8 bases in the middle. Germline-derived CDR1 and CDR2 are SGHVS and FQNEAQ. The CDR3 nucleotides are TGTGCCAGCAGCTTAGACAGGGCTTCTGGAAACACCATATATTTT. Translating gives CASSLDRASGNTIYF.

In this sample, this clonotype turned up a few times. V usage is TRBV28 and J usage is TRBJ2-7; D tentatively reads TRBD1 or TRBD2 (5 bases each). This CDR3 comprises 13 residues. Germline lookup yields CDR1 MDHEN and CDR2 SYDVKM. The V end lost 5 bases, the J end lost 7 bases, and 15 bases lay between the germline ends. The CDR3 sequence: CASSAGAVGEQYF. As DNA, the CDR3 is TGTGCCAGCAGTGCCGGGGCTGTGGGTGAGCAGTACTTC.

The V and J genes are TRBV18 and TRBJ1-1; TRBD1 matches at 8 bases. The CDR3 contains 15 residues. J lost 10 bases, V lost 1 base, and 11 bases had no gene match. The V gene's germline CDR1 is KGHSH and CDR2 LQKENI. In DNA, the CDR3 is TGTGCCAGCTCACCACGGACAGGGAAGGAATTAGGAGCTTTCTTT. Amino acid sequence: CASSPRTGKELGAFF.

The genes are TRBV2 and TRBJ2-7, with 9 bases aligning to TRBD1. Per the germline V gene, CDR1 is SNHLY and CDR2 is FYNNEI. The CDR3 is 14 amino acids. V trimming: 6 bases; J trimming: 1 base; junction bases outside the gene matches: 4. CDR3 in DNA: TGTGCCAGCAGGGGGACAGGGTATTCCTACGAGCAGTACTTC. Translated, it gives CASRGTGYSYEQYF.

This clonotype turned up a few times. The V gene is TRBV28, the J gene TRBJ2-3, with D possibly TRBD2 on 6 matching bases. The CDR3 is 18 amino acids. Germline values: CDR1 MDHEN, CDR2 SYDVKM. V dropped 5 bases and J dropped 3 bases, with 24 bases sitting between them. The CDR3, as DNA: TGTGCCAGCAGTGCTACCAACTTAGCGGCCCTAGTGACAGATACGCAGTATTTT. It is translated as CASSATNLAALVTDTQYF.

Only one count was recorded for this clonotype. The V and J genes are TRBV12-3 or TRBV12-4 and TRBJ2-1, with 7 bases matching TRBD2. The CDR3 is 15 amino acids. J lost 3 bases, V lost 3 bases, and 5 bases had no gene match. CDR3 DNA: TGTGCCAGCAGTTTTACAGCGGGACTCTACAATGAGCAGTTCTTC. This encodes CASSFTAGLYNEQFF.

The chain couples TRBV25-1 to TRBJ2-1; D uncertain. Germline V gene sequence: CDR1 MGHDK, CDR2 SYGVNS. Trimming stripped 9 bases from V and 6 bases from J, with 6 bases between. The CDR3 is 10 amino acids. This CDR3 reads CASKGNEQFF. Here the CDR3 DNA reads TGTGCCAGTAAGGGCAATGAGCAGTTCTTC.

There are a few counts of this clonotype. As DNA, the CDR3 is TGCAGTGCTGGCCGGGACGTCAATCAGCCCCAGCATTTT. It encodes CSAGRDVNQPQHF. The chain carries TRBV20-1 and TRBJ1-5; D might be TRBD1 (5 bases). CDR1 is DFQATT, CDR2 SNEGSKA, per germline (reference sequence). The V gene lost 5 bases and the J gene lost 3 bases, with 11 bases spanning the gap. The CDR3 is 13 residues long.

The V and J genes are TRBV7-2 and TRBJ2-5, with 7 bases that match TRBD1. Losses at the gene ends were 5 bases for V and 4 bases for J; bases not matched to a gene: 7. This CDR3 has 14 residues. The V gene's germline CDR1 is SGHTA and CDR2 FQGNSA. The CDR3 spells CASSRRDSGETQYF. The CDR3 nucleotides are TGTGCCAGCAGCCGCCGGGACAGCGGAGAGACCCAGTACTTC.

This clonotype has a handful of counts. J is TRBJ1-1 and V is TRBV6-5, with TRBD1 matching 7 bases. V was pared by 6 bases and J by 3 bases, with 7 bases of the junction left unmatched. Germline CDR1 MNHEY, CDR2 SVGAGI. The CDR3 extends over 14 amino acids. Here the CDR3 reads CASRSSGGDTEAFF. The CDR3 DNA sequence: TGTGCCAGCAGGTCCTCAGGGGGGGACACTGAAGCTTTCTTT.

This clonotype was counted between two and nine times. The chain employs TRBV28 and TRBJ2-7; 11 bases line up with TRBD2. Germline assignment: CDR1 MDHEN and CDR2 SYDVKM. V lost 5 bases to trimming and J lost 3 bases; unmatched junction nucleotides: 3. This CDR3 comprises 14 residues. DNA of the CDR3: TGTGCCAGCAGTACCGGGACTAGCGGCTACGAGCAGTACTTC. Residues: CASSTGTSGYEQYF. The full variable domain, in which reference TRBV28 and TRBJ2-7 provide the parts outside the CDR3, is DVKVTQSSRYLVKRTGEKVFLECVQDMDHENMFWYRQDPGLGLRLIYFSYDVKMKEKGDIPEGYSVSREKKERFSLILESASTNQTSMYLCASSTGTSGYEQYFGPGTRLTVT.

This clonotype was picked up a small number of times. The rearrangement links TRBV7-2 to TRBJ1-2; D might be TRBD1 (6 bases). V lost 8 bases, J lost 8 bases, and 18 bases lay in between. Germline CDR1 reads SGHTA; CDR2 reads FQGNSA. This CDR3 is 13 amino acids long. The CDR3 spells CASDPGGGGGYTF. For the CDR3, the DNA is TGTGCCAGCGACCCGGGGGGCGGAGGCGGCTACACCTTC. The variable domain in full, with the rest retrieved from reference TRBV7-2 and TRBJ1-2, is GAGVSQSPSNKVTEKGKDVELRCDPISGHTALYWYRQSLGQGLEFLIYFQGNSAPDKSGLPSDRFSAERTGGSVSTLTIQRTQQEDSAVYLCASDPGGGGGYTFGSGTRLTVV.

This rearrangement joins TRBV12-3 or TRBV12-4 to TRBJ2-7; D perhaps matches TRBD2 (5 bases). Deletions cut 5 bases from V and 5 bases from J, with 13 bases between. The CDR3 extends over 13 amino acids. DNA of the CDR3: TGTGCCAGCAGTCGGGATTATAGGGACGAGCAGTACTTC. This encodes CASSRDYRDEQYF.

There are a few counts of this clonotype. This chain uses TRBV21-1 with TRBJ2-1; no check of the table's D call, TRBD1, against the DNA was made. TRBV21-1 counts as a pseudogene. The CDR3 has 16 residues. CDR3 sequence reads: CASSKRTGGCWDEQFF. The CDR3, as DNA: TGTGCCAGCAGCAAGAGGACAGGGGGCTGTTGGGATGAGCAGTTCTTC.

This clonotype was recorded a few times. The chain employs TRBV20-1 and TRBJ2-5; 8 nucleotides agree with TRBD2. The germline V gene encodes CDR1 DFQATT and CDR2 SNEGSKA (reference sequence). V was clipped by 5 bases and J by 1 base; unmatched bases: 9. The CDR3 spans 15 residues. The CDR3 reads CSALRQGLGQETQYF. Here the CDR3 DNA reads TGCAGTGCTCTCCGCCAGGGACTAGGCCAAGAGACCCAGTACTTC.

The chain is built from TRBV7-9 and TRBJ1-5, with D perhaps matching TRBD1 (6 bases). V was shortened by 5 bases and J by 7 bases, with 12 bases between the two germline ends. The CDR3 is made up of 13 amino acids. Germline V gives CDR1 SEHNR, CDR2 FQNEAQ (reference sequence). The CDR3 nucleotides read TGTGCCAGCAGCATGGAAGGGGGGCAGCCCCAGCATTTT. It encodes CASSMEGGQPQHF.

This clonotype was counted a single time. As the CDR3 is not closed by the conserved phenylalanine or tryptophan, this likely results from a read error. The chain uses TRBV6-6 and TRBJ2-1; 11 bases are shared with TRBD1. Germline V gives CDR1 MNHNY, CDR2 SVGAGI (reference sequence). Trimming at V came to 7 bases and at J to 7 bases, leaving 3 bases not matched to a gene. This CDR3 is 13 amino acids long. The CDR3 DNA sequence: TGTGCCAGCATCGGGACAGGGGGGAATGAGCAGTTCTTG. Amino acids: CASIGTGGNEQFL.

The V and J genes are TRBV4-2 and TRBJ2-3; D unclear. This CDR3 region has 16 residues. CDR1 and CDR2 (germline): LGHNA, YNFKEQ. The V end was cut by 0 bases, the J end by 2 bases, with 12 bases between. The CDR3 region has the DNA TGTGCCAGCAGCCAAGATTGGAGTGCCCCCACAGATACGCAGTATTTT. Translation: CASSQDWSAPTDTQYF.

This clonotype was picked up a small number of times. The genes are TRBV4-3 and TRBJ1-6, with 7 bases matching TRBD1. The CDR3 contains 14 residues. Germline V gene sequence: CDR1 LGHNA, CDR2 YSLEER. V was clipped by 3 bases and J by 6 bases; unmatched bases: 2. The CDR3 reads CASSHRDSNSPLHF. In DNA, the CDR3 is TGCGCCAGCAGCCACCGGGACAGTAATTCACCCCTCCACTTT.

Ten or more counts support this clonotype. The V gene is TRBV12-3 or TRBV12-4, the J gene TRBJ1-2; 7 nucleotides agree with TRBD1. The CDR3 spans 15 residues. J lost 6 bases, V lost 6 bases, and 13 bases had no gene match. The CDR3 spells CASRKTGDPLDGYTF. The CDR3 nucleotides are TGTGCCAGCAGGAAAACAGGGGACCCCCTGGATGGCTACACCTTC.

This clonotype occurred a few times. The genes are TRBV5-1 and TRBJ2-5; TRBD2 agrees at 8 bases. Trimming cost V 4 bases and J 2 bases; bases outside gene matches: 4. The CDR3 has 14 amino acids. The germline gives CDR1 SGHRS, CDR2 YFSETQ. Here the CDR3 DNA reads TGCGCCAGCAGCCCGGGAGGGGGTCAAGAGACCCAGTACTTC. This sequence encodes CASSPGGGQETQYF.

This clonotype ranks as medium-sized. The V call is TRBV5-1, the J call TRBJ1-2; TRBD1 might be the D (5 bases). CDR3 length equals 13 residues. Deletions cut 0 bases from V and 4 bases from J, with 7 bases between. CDR1 and CDR2 (germline): SGHRS, YFSETQ. CDR3 residues: CASSLEQGYGYTF. CDR3 DNA: TGCGCCAGCAGCTTGGAGCAGGGCTATGGCTACACCTTC. Using reference TRBV5-1 and TRBJ1-2 for the parts outside the CDR3, the full variable domain is KAGVTQTPRYLIKTRGQQVTLSCSPISGHRSVSWYQQTPGQGLQFLFEYFSETQRNKGNFPGRFSGRQFSNSRSEMNVSTLELGDSALYLCASSLEQGYGYTFGSGTRLTVV.